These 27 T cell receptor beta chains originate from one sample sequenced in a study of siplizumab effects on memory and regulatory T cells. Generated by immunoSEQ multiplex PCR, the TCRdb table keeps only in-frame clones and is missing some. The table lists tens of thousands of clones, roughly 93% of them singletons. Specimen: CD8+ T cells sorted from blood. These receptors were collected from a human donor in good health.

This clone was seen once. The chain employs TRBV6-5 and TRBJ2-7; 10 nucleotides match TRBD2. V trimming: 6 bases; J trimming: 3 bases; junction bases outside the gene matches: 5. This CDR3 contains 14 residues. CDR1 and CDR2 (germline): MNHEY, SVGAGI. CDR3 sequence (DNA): TGTGCCAGCAGCCCTACTAGCGGGAACTACGAGCAGTACTTC. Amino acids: CASSPTSGNYEQYF.

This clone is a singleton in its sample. In nucleotides, the CDR3 is TGCGCCAGCAGCCAAATAGGGGGACTAGCGGGCAATGAGCAGTTCTTC. It yields the protein CASSQIGGLAGNEQFF. V and J are TRBV4-1 and TRBJ2-1; 12 positions agree with TRBD2. The junction had 5 bases not matched to a gene; V was cut back by 2 bases and J by 6 bases. CDR1 is MGHRA and CDR2 is YSYEKL in the germline V gene. The CDR3 covers 16 residues.

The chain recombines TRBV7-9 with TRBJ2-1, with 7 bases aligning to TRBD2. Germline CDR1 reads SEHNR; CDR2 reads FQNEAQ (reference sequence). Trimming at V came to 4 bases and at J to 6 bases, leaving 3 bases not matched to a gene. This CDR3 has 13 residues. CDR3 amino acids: CASSSGTINEQFF. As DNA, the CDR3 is TGTGCCAGCAGCTCAGGGACTATCAATGAGCAGTTCTTC.

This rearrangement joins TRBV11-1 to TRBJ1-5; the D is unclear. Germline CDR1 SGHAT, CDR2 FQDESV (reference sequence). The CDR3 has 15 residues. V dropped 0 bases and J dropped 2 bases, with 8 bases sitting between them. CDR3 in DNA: TGTGCCAGCAGCTTAGCCAGCTATGGCAATCAGCCCCAGCATTTT. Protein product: CASSLASYGNQPQHF. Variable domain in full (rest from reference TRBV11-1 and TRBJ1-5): EAEVAQSPRYKITEKSQAVAFWCDPISGHATLYWYRQILGQGPELLVQFQDESVVDDSQLPKDRFSAERLKGVDSTLKIQPAELGDSAMYLCASSLASYGNQPQHFGDGTRLSIL.

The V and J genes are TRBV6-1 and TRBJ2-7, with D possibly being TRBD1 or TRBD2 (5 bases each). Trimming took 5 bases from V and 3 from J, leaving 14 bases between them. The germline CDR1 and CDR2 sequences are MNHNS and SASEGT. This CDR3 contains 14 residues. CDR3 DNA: TGTGCCAGCAGTTCGGGACCCTTAAACTACGAGCAGTACTTC. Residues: CASSSGPLNYEQYF.

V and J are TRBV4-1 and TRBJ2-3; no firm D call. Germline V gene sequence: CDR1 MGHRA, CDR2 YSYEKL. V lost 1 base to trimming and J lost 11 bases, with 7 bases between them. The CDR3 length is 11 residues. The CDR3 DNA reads TGCGCCAGCAGCCAAGGGGTAGGGCAGTATTTT. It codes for CASSQGVGQYF.

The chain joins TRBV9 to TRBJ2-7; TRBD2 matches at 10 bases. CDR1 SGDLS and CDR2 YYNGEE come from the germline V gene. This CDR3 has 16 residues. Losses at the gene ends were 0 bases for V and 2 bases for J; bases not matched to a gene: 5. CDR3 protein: CASSVAGSGGPYEQYF. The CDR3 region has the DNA TGTGCCAGCAGCGTAGCTGGTAGCGGGGGGCCCTACGAGCAGTACTTC. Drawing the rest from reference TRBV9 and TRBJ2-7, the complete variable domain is DSGVTQTPKHLITATGQRVTLRCSPRSGDLSVYWYQQSLDQGLQFLIQYYNGEERAKGNILERFSAQQFPDLHSELNLSSLELGDSALYFCASSVAGSGGPYEQYFGPGTRLTVT.

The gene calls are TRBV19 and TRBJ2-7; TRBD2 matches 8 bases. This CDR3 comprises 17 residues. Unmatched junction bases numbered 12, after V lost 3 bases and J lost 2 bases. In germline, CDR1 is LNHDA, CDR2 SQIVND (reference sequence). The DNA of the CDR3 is TGTGCCAGTAGTATTTCCCTCAGCGGGGGCTATACCTACGAGCAGTACTTC. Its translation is CASSISLSGGYTYEQYF.

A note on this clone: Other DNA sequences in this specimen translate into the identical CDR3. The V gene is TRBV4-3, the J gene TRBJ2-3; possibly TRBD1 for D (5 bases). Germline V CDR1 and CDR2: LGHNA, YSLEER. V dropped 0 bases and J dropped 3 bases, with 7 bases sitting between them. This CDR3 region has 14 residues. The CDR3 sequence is CASSQDRGTDTQYF. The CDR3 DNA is TGCGCCAGCAGCCAAGATAGGGGTACAGATACGCAGTATTTT.

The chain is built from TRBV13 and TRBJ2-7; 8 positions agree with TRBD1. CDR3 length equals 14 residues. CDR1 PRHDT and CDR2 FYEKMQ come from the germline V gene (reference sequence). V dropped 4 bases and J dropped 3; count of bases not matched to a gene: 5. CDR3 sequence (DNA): TGTGCCAGCAGCTCGAGACAGGGGAACTACGAGCAGTACTTC. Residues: CASSSRQGNYEQYF.

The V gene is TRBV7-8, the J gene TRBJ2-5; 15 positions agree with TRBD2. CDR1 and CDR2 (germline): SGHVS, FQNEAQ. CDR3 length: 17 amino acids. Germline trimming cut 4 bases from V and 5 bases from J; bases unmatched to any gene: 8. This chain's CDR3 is CASSSRTSGRAGETQYF. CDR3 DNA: TGTGCCAGCAGCTCTCGGACTAGCGGGAGGGCCGGGGAGACCCAGTACTTC.

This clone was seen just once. CDR3 sequence: CASSGGDTYTEAFF. CDR3 nucleotides: TGTGCCAGCAGCGGAGGGGATACGTACACTGAAGCTTTCTTT. The chain recombines TRBV5-6 with TRBJ1-1, with a weak D call TRBD1 (5 bases). The germline V gene encodes CDR1 SGHDT and CDR2 YYEEEE. With 4 bases removed from V and 3 bases from J, the gap between germline ends came to 13 bases. CDR3 length: 14 residues. The whole variable domain, filled in from reference TRBV5-6 and TRBJ1-1, reads DAGVTQSPTHLIKTRGQQVTLRCSPKSGHDTVSWYQQALGQGPQFIFQYYEEEERQRGNFPDRFSGHQFPNYSSELNVNALLLGDSALYLCASSGGDTYTEAFFGQGTRLTVV.

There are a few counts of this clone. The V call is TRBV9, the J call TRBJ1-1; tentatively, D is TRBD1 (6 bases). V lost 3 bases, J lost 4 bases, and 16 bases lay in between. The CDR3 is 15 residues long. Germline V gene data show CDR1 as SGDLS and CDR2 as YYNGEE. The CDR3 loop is CASSADTGYGTEAFF. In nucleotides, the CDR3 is TGTGCCAGCAGCGCGGATACAGGGTACGGCACTGAAGCTTTCTTT.

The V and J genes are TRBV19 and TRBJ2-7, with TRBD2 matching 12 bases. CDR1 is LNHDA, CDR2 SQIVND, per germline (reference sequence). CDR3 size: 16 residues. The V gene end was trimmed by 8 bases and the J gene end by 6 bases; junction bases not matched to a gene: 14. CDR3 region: CASQDASGRATGEQYF. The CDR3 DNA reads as TGTGCCAGTCAAGACGCTAGCGGGAGGGCAACTGGCGAGCAGTACTTC. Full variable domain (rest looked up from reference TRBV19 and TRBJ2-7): DGGITQSPKYLFRKEGQNVTLSCEQNLNHDAMYWYRQDPGQGLRLIYYSQIVNDFQKGDIAEGYSVSREKKESFPLTVTSAQKNPTAFYLCASQDASGRATGEQYFGPGTRLTVT.

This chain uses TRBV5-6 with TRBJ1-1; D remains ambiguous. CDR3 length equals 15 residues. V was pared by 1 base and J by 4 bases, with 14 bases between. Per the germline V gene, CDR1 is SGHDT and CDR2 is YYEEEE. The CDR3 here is CASSLWSREGTEAFF. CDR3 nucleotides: TGTGCCAGCAGCTTGTGGTCCCGGGAGGGCACTGAAGCTTTCTTT. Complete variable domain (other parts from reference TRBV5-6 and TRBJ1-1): DAGVTQSPTHLIKTRGQQVTLRCSPKSGHDTVSWYQQALGQGPQFIFQYYEEEERQRGNFPDRFSGHQFPNYSSELNVNALLLGDSALYLCASSLWSREGTEAFFGQGTRLTVV.

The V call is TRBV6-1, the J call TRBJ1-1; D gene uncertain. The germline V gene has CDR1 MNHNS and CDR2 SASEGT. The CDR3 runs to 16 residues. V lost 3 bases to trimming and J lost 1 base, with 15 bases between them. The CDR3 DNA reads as TGTGCCAGCAGTGAGTACACCTGGCAGCCGAACACTGAAGCTTTCTTT. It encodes CASSEYTWQPNTEAFF.

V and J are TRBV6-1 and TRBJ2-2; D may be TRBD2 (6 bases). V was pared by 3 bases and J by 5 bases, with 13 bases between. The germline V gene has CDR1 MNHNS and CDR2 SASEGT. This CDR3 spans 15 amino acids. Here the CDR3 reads CASSEVPSATGELFF. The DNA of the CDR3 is TGTGCCAGCAGTGAGGTTCCTAGCGCGACCGGGGAGCTGTTTTTT.

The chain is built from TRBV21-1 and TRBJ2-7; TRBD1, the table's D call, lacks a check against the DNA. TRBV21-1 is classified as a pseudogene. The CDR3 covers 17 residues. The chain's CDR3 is CASSNFIPGQGTYEQYF. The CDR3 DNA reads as TGTGCCAGCAGCAACTTTATTCCGGGACAGGGGACCTACGAGCAGTACTTC.

CDR3 sequence: CASSRDGTRTNEQFF. The CDR3 bases are TGCGCCAGCAGCCGCGACGGGACTAGGACGAATGAGCAGTTCTTC. The chain employs TRBV4-3 and TRBJ2-1, with TRBD2 identical over 8 bases. The junction had 9 bases not matched to a gene; V was cut back by 4 bases and J by 7 bases. CDR1 is LGHNA and CDR2 is YSLEER in the germline V gene. The CDR3 has 15 amino acids.

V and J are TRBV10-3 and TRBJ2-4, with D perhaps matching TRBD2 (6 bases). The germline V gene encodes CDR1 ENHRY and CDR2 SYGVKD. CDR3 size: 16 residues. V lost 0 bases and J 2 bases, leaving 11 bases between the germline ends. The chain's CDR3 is CAISESWGETKNIQYF. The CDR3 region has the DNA TGTGCCATCAGTGAGTCTTGGGGGGAGACCAAAAACATTCAGTACTTC.

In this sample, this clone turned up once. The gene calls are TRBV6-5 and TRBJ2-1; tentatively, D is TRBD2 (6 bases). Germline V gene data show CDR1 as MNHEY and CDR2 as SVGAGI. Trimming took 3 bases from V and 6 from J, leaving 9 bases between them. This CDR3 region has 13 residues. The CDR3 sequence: CASSYGGVNEQFF. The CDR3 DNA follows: TGTGCCAGCAGTTATGGCGGGGTCAATGAGCAGTTCTTC.

The CDR3 reads CASSSTSGVYTDTQYF. For the CDR3, the DNA is TGCGCCAGCAGTTCGACTAGCGGGGTGTACACAGATACGCAGTATTTT. This chain uses TRBV5-1 with TRBJ2-3, with 11 bases that match TRBD2. V gave up 5 bases and J gave up 2 bases; unmatched junction bases: 7. The CDR3 runs to 16 residues. The germline V gene encodes CDR1 SGHRS and CDR2 YFSETQ.

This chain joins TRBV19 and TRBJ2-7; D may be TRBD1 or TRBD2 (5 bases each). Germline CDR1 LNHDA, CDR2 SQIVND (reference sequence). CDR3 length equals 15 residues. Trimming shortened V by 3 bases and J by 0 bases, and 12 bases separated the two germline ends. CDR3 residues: CASSMSQGPSYEQYF. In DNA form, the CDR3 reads TGTGCCAGTAGTATGTCTCAGGGACCCTCCTACGAGCAGTACTTC.

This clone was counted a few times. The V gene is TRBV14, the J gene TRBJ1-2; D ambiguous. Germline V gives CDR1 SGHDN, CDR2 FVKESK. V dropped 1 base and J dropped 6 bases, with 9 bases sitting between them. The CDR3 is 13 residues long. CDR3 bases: TGTGCCAGCAGCCAAGGGGCCGCGCATGGCTACACCTTC. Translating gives CASSQGAAHGYTF.

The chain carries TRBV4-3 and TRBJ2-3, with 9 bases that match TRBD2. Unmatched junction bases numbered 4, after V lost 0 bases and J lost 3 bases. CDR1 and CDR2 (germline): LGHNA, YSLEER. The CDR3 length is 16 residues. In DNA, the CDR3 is TGCGCCAGCAGCCAAGATTCGGCGGGAGGGACAGATACGCAGTATTTT. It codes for CASSQDSAGGTDTQYF.

The CDR3 DNA reads as TGTGCCAGCAGCTTGGGAATCCGAAGATCTGGAAACACCATATATTTT. Protein sequence: CASSLGIRRSGNTIYF. The V gene is TRBV5-8, the J gene TRBJ1-3; D remains unclear. Germline V CDR1 and CDR2: SGHTS, YDEGEE. The CDR3 extends over 16 amino acids. Trimming took off 0 bases at V and 1 base at J, with 11 bases between the two ends.

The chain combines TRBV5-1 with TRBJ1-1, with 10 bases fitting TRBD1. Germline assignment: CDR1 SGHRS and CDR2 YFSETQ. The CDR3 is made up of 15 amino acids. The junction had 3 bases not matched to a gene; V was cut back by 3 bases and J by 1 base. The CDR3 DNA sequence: TGCGCCAGCAGCTGGGGACAGGGGACGAACACTGAAGCTTTCTTT. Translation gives CASSWGQGTNTEAFF.